This section outlines one T cell receptor (beta chain) sequence together with its context. Its antigen is not yet known. No much larger clone is present one base from it, and per-base qualities are unavailable. Blood samples were collected up to 4 times in the first month after transplant and then at least monthly when available. Libraries came from the immunoSEQ multiplex PCR assay. High-throughput TCR-beta CDR3 sequencing of genomic DNA from most patients was performed by Adaptive Biotechnologies. In the paper's pipeline: TCR sequencing data were retrieved from Adaptive's ImmunoSEQ software for some 19 patients, whereas three other patients were processed with MiXCR and VDJtools. CDR3 nucleotide sequences shared between donor and recipient were removed because their origin could not be assigned. At least 2-fold expansion over unstimulated cells and a minimum CFSE-low frequency of 0.002% (template counts) or 0.001% (read counts) were required for clones to be classified as alloreactive. A clone was considered mappable if detected in the sequenced pre-transplant spleen, lymph node, or MLR CFSE-low populations of the donor or recipient. The cumulative frequency of alloreactive clones was calculated as a percentage of all sequences, weighted by copy number. Drawn from immuneACCESS, this table holds only the in-frame rearrangements with V and J called that TCRdb kept. Clones are partly lost; checked studies trace under half to an unresolved V gene and leave the rest unexplained. The D gene and trimming were derived from the DNA, and the V and J assignments and clone size from that table. The sample table holds 40,000 to 45,000 clones, of which more than 80% were seen once. The ten largest clonotypes hold over 2% of the sample.

The trim is 5 bases for V and 8 bases for J, with a gap of 21 bases between the germline ends. The germline V gene yields SGHTA for CDR1 and FQGTGA for CDR2. From the cysteine up to the phenylalanine, the CDR3 has a length of 15 residues. Of the read, only the CDR3 DNA is kept; its 45 bases are in frame from base 1. This sample is drawn from a study of graft-versus-host responses after intestinal transplantation (dated by TCRdb to the early 2020s). Regarding the complete study: Recipients received multivisceral, liver-intestinal, or isolated intestinal transplants. Graft-versus-host and host-versus-graft alloreactive T cell clones were tracked in the graft, circulation and bone marrow after intestinal transplantation using bulk TCR-beta CDR3 sequencing. A peak of at least 4% donor T cells among recipient peripheral blood mononuclear cells was the definition used for donor T cell macrochimerism. Alloreactive clones were identified by sequencing pre-transplant mixed lymphocyte reaction products and comparing them with unstimulated pre-transplant donor and recipient T cells. Anti-thymocyte globulin induction was given to all recipients, followed by maintenance tacrolimus and steroids for about 3 years. Of the roughly 26 intestinal transplant recipients enrolled in the cohort, one of whom was a retransplant, 3 patients without pretransplant specimens were excluded. Samples from three later patients were sequenced in-house on an Illumina MiSeq with MiXCR processing rather than by the commercial service. Broad study findings and their caveats: Early after transplant, peak levels of circulating GvH clones were found to be associated with declines in HvG clones. High GvH to HvG T cell clonal ratios were observed in the allografts of patients with donor T cell macrochimerism. GvH clones turned up in recipient bone marrow, with some appearing earlier in ileal mucosa or blood, a pattern consistent with an intestinal mucosal origin. Conclusions were limited by the relatively low number and heterogeneity of intestinal transplant patients.

Sample: PBMCs, taken almost 320 days after intestinal transplant. The chain couples TRBV7-3 to TRBJ1-2; possibly the D gene is TRBD1, per 6 matching bases. This sequence originates from a human patient who received an intestinal transplant, so some T cells may come from the graft donor. The nucleotide sequence is TGTGCCAGCAGCCGTGGGAGGGCAGGGGAAGGAGGCTACACCTTC. This codes for CASSRGRAGEGGYTF.